Given below is one TCR beta chain in context. The source of the sample is a study of control samples from healthy donors and cancer patients. Method: immunoSEQ multiplex PCR; TCRdb's copy keeps in-frame clones and lacks some. Of about 49,000 clones listed, 80% to 90% are singletons. The sample taken for sequencing was PBMCs. This clonotype originated in a woman between 45 and 65 years old with lung cancer.

Here the CDR3 DNA reads TGTGCCAGCAGCCTGACAGGGAGCACAGATACGCAGTATTTT. Translated: CASSLTGSTDTQYF. The gene calls are TRBV7-9 and TRBJ2-3, with TRBD1 matching 7 bases. The CDR3 is made up of 14 amino acids. In germline, CDR1 is SEHNR, CDR2 FQNEAQ (reference sequence). Trimming at V came to 5 bases and at J to 0 bases, leaving 2 bases not matched to a gene.